This T cell receptor beta chain was captured in a study of blood T cell repertoires in COVID-19. About the study: T cells, B-cell-depleted T cells, or PBMCs provided the cDNA or gDNA that served as material.

TCRdb's copy holds only in-frame clones and misses some; the assay was immunoSEQ multiplex PCR. The sample has around 76,000 clones, 65% to 90% seen once. Germline V gene lookup returns CDR1 GTSNPN and CDR2 SVGIG (reference sequence). The CDR3 is made up of 15 amino acids. After removal of 4 bases from V and 7 bases from J, the junction contained 9 bases not matched to a gene. The chain combines TRBV30 with TRBJ1-6; 8 bases fit TRBD1. The sequencing input was peripheral blood. This sequence originates from a man between 25 and 39 years old with COVID-19, enrolled during active disease. The CDR3, as DNA: TGTGCCTGGACAGGGGGCAAGGGTATGAATTCACCCCTCCACTTT. Translated: CAWTGGKGMNSPLHF.